This T cell receptor (beta chain) was profiled in a study of blood T cells in healthy people across ages. Study results and limitations: Significant beta diversity loss was already apparent by age approximately 36, declining roughly linearly. PBMCs were not sorted, which prevented a conclusive comparison of naive versus antigen-experienced cells.

Through a sample-barcoded 5' primer and a J-beta primer mix, a second PCR was run for about 6 to 11 cycles. Every cDNA molecule bore a tag from a template-switch adaptor containing 12 random nucleotides. TCRdb called the 5' RACE reads again in MiXCR, with one record for every CDR3 protein. Here the sample spans around 800,000 distinct CDR3 sequences, roughly 60% being singletons. Points on this clonotype: Antigen specificity is unknown.

This CDR3 contains 14 residues. Germline CDR1 is MNHEY and CDR2 is SVGEGT. V was pared by 7 bases and J by 3 bases, with 7 bases of the junction left unmatched. The V gene is TRBV6-2 or TRBV6-3, the J gene TRBJ2-7, with 9 nucleotides matching TRBD2. This receptor was taken from a man in his thirties or forties in good health. The sample taken for sequencing was blood. CDR3 nucleotide sequence: TGTGCCAGCACCCAAGCGGGGGGCCTCTACGAGCAGTACTTC. This codes for CASTQAGGLYEQYF.